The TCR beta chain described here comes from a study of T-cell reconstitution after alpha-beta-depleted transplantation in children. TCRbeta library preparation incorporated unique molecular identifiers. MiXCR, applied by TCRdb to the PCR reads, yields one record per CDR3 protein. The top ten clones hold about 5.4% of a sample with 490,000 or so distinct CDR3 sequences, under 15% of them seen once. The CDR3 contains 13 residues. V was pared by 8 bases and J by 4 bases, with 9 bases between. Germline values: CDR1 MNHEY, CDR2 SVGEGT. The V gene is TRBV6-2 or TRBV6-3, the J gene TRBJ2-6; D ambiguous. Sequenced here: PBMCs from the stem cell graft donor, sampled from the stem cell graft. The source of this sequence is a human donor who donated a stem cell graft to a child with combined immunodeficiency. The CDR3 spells CASWEYGANVLTF. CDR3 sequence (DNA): TGTGCCAGCTGGGAATACGGGGCCAACGTCCTGACTTTC.